Following are 3 T cell receptor beta chains from one sample sequenced in a study of T cell changes during pregnancy in multiple sclerosis. Here immunoSEQ multiplex PCR was the method, and the copy in TCRdb shows in-frame clones only, minus some. The data show approximately 58,000 clones, with around 92% seen just once and 0.16% held by the top ten. Sequencing was performed on CD4+ T cells from peripheral blood mononuclear cells, taken after pregnancy. Every receptor here comes from a female donor in good health, enrolled as a control in a pregnancy study.

The chain is built from TRBV19 and TRBJ1-4; 10 bases agree with TRBD1. The V gene end was trimmed by 7 bases and the J gene end by 0 bases; junction bases not matched to a gene: 2. The V gene's germline CDR1 is LNHDA and CDR2 SQIVND (reference sequence). The CDR3 contains 15 residues. This CDR3 is CASTGTGATNEKLFF. The CDR3 bases are TGTGCCAGTACAGGGACAGGGGCAACTAATGAAAAACTGTTTTTT.

The chain employs TRBV7-2 and TRBJ1-5, with D possibly being TRBD1 (5 bases). Germline V lookup: CDR1 SGHTA, CDR2 FQGNSA. CDR3 length: 15 amino acids. Trimming took 7 bases from V and 0 from J, leaving 13 bases between them. This chain's CDR3 is CASNLGGYSNQPQHF. In nucleotides, the CDR3 is TGTGCCAGCAACCTCGGGGGGTATAGCAATCAGCCCCAGCATTTT.

The rearrangement joins TRBV7-2 to TRBJ2-2, with TRBD1 matching over 8 bases. V dropped 2 bases and J dropped 4; count of bases not matched to a gene: 6. Germline V gene lookup returns CDR1 SGHTA and CDR2 FQGNSA. The CDR3 is 16 amino acids. The CDR3 DNA is TGTGCCAGCAGCTTAATCGGACAGGGAGTCACCGGGGAGCTGTTTTTT. Residues: CASSLIGQGVTGELFF.